Given below is one TCR beta chain in context. Its matching antigen is unknown. The use of a sample-barcoded 5' primer and a J-beta primer mix characterized a second PCR of roughly 6 to 11 cycles. Carrying 12 random nucleotides, a template-switch adaptor labeled each individual cDNA molecule. Via MiXCR, TCRdb re-called the 5' RACE reads, giving one row per CDR3 protein. The sample includes approximately 670,000 distinct CDR3 sequences, over 40% of them seen just once. These data belong to a study of blood T cells in healthy people across ages. Each sample had at least 6 million PBMCs isolated. CDR1 and CDR2 from the germline V gene are SGHAT and FQNNGV. Losses at the gene ends were 0 bases for V and 7 bases for J; bases not matched to a gene: 10. This CDR3 is built from 17 residues. Notes on the study in general: Age advanced and TCR beta diversity per million T cells fell, roughly linearly.

The sequence was obtained from an elderly man in good health. The rearrangement links TRBV11-2 to TRBJ2-2, with 8 bases aligning to TRBD2. Sequenced material: blood. The CDR3 DNA is TGTGCCAGCAGCTTAGATGGGCTCTGGACTAGCAGCGGGGAGCTGTTTTTT. This codes for CASSLDGLWTSSGELFF.